These T cell receptor beta chains were read from a single sample in a study of T-cell reconstitution after alpha-beta-depleted transplantation in children. TCRdb recomputed calls from the PCR reads with MiXCR, one row per CDR3 protein. The sample contains around 94,000 distinct CDR3 sequences, 4.5% to 7.5% of which appear only once. Sequenced material: PBMCs, mostly from graft donor cells, taken 60 days after TCRalphabeta/CD19-depleted stem cell transplant. Receptor source: a female patient aged 2-9 years who had a stem cell transplant for Fanconi anemia, so the T cells may come from the graft donor. CDR3s include the opening cysteine and the closing phenylalanine or tryptophan. A D gene is named only where the DNA matches it firmly. Clone size is shown for a subset of rows, as once, few, many or a class of expanded clone.

clone_size d_call j_call v_call cdr3_nt cdr3_aa
many TRBD1 TRBJ1-2 TRBV12-3/TRBV12-4 TGTGCCAGCAGTCTGGGACAGCCGAACTATGGCTACACCTTC CASSLGQPNYGYTF
many TRBD2 TRBJ2-3 TRBV7-6 TGTGCCAGCAGCTTAGTTATGGCGGGGGGCACAGATACGCAGTATTTT CASSLVMAGGTDTQYF
many TRBD2 TRBJ2-7 TRBV3-1 TGTGCCAGCAGCCACCCGGGACTAGTTTCCGAGCAGTACTTC CASSHPGLVSEQYF
NA TRBD2 TRBJ2-5 TRBV7-8 TGTGCCAGCAGCCCGCTCTTTAACTGGGAGGGTTGGGAGACCCAGTACTTC CASSPLFNWEGWETQYF
few NA TRBJ2-7 TRBV7-2 TGTGCCAGCAGCTTAGAGCCACACTACGAGCAGTACTTC CASSLEPHYEQYF
NA NA TRBJ2-7 TRBV4-1 TGCGCCAGCAGCGGCCCTGGGGGCGGGAAGGCCTCCTACGAGCAGTACTTC CASSGPGGGKASYEQYF
few TRBD1 TRBJ2-7 TRBV10-2 TGCGCCAGCTCCGCAGGGGGCGGCTACGAGCAGTACTTC CASSAGGGYEQYF
many NA TRBJ2-3 TRBV29-1 TGCAGAGATATATGCTGCAGCTCCCTCATCGAAGATACGCAGTATTTT CRDICCSSLIEDTQYF
few TRBD2 TRBJ2-7 TRBV20-1 TGCAGTGCCCAGACTAGCGGGGCCTACGAGCAGTACTTC CSAQTSGAYEQYF
many NA TRBJ2-2 TRBV5-1 TGCGCCAGCAGCTTCGGGATAAACACCGGGGAGCTGTTTTTT CASSFGINTGELFF
many NA TRBJ1-3 TRBV6-5 TGTGCCAGCAGTTACTTCGGGAACAGCCTCTCTGGAAACACCATATATTTT CASSYFGNSLSGNTIYF
many TRBD1 TRBJ2-1 TRBV5-1 TGCGCCAGCAGTTCGACAGGGAGTGCCTACAATGAGCAGTTCTTC CASSSTGSAYNEQFF
many NA TRBJ2-1 TRBV6-2/TRBV6-3 TGTGCCAGCAGTTTAGGACAGTCTGGGCCCCCGTACAATGAGCAGTTCTTC CASSLGQSGPPYNEQFF
many NA TRBJ1-3 TRBV7-2 TGTGCCAGCAGCCTACTAACAGATACCTCTGGAAACACCATATATTTT CASSLLTDTSGNTIYF
many NA TRBJ2-3 TRBV20-1 TGCAGTGCTAGAGATTCGGGACTGGGCACAGATACGCAGTATTTT CSARDSGLGTDTQYF
many TRBD2 TRBJ2-3 TRBV7-3 TGTGCCAGCAGTCTAGCGGGGGGGCTCGGCACAGATACGCAGTATTTT CASSLAGGLGTDTQYF
many TRBD2 TRBJ2-4 TRBV27 TGTGCCAGCAGTTTAAGCGGGAGGGCCTGGGACATTCAGTACTTC CASSLSGRAWDIQYF
many NA TRBJ2-3 TRBV5-1 TGCGCCAGCAGCTTTCAAGATACGCAGTATTTT CASSFQDTQYF
many TRBD2 TRBJ2-2 TRBV7-3 TGTGCCAGCAGCTTAAAGGGACTAGTGGCGCCCGGGGAGCTGTTTTTT CASSLKGLVAPGELFF
few TRBD2 TRBJ2-5 TRBV6-2/TRBV6-3 TGTGCCAGCAGAGCTAGCGGGAGTGGAGAGACCCAGTACTTC CASRASGSGETQYF
many NA TRBJ2-7 TRBV27 TGTGCCAGCCGGGCCCCAGCGGTAGGCTACGAGCAGTACTTC CASRAPAVGYEQYF
many NA TRBJ2-3 TRBV7-2 TGTGCCAGCAGCTACTCCAGGGGGGGAGACACAGATACGCAGTATTTT CASSYSRGGDTDTQYF
NA NA TRBJ2-7 TRBV5-6 TGTGCCAGCAGCTTGTTGGAAAAGCAGTACTTC CASSLLEKQYF
NA NA TRBJ2-5 TRBV6-5 TGTGCCAGCAGCTACCGGGGGATAGGCAGGGCACAAGAGACCCAGTACTTC CASSYRGIGRAQETQYF
many TRBD2 TRBJ2-2 TRBV3-1 TGTGCCAGCAGCCAAGCCGGGAGGGCGACCGGGGAGCTGTTTTTT CASSQAGRATGELFF
many NA TRBJ2-5 TRBV7-8 TGTGCCAGCAGCCCCCTATCGGAAGAGACCCAGTACTTC CASSPLSEETQYF
many TRBD2 TRBJ2-1 TRBV6-5 TGTGCCAGCAGTTACTCTGCACTAGCGGGGTGGAATGAGCAGTTCTTC CASSYSALAGWNEQFF
many TRBD2 TRBJ2-1 TRBV3-1 TGTGCCAGCACCACGGGGGGTAGCTCCTACAATGAGCAGTTCTTC CASTTGGSSYNEQFF
few NA TRBJ2-5 TRBV18 TGTGCCAGCTCACCACTCAGGATTCTAGCGAACCAAGAGACCCAGTACTTC CASSPLRILANQETQYF
many TRBD1 TRBJ2-5 TRBV5-4 TGTGCCAGCAGCTTGGGGGACAGGGGGCAAGAGACCCAGTACTTC CASSLGDRGQETQYF
few NA TRBJ2-7 TRBV30 TGTGCCTGGAGTGTCCCCAGACACCTCTCCTACGAGCAGTACTTC CAWSVPRHLSYEQYF
NA TRBD2 TRBJ2-3 TRBV19 TGTGCCAGTAGTATACTAGCGGGGGGGCCAGATACGCAGTATTTT CASSILAGGPDTQYF